One and the same sample provided the 27 T cell receptor beta chains below, sequenced in a study of blood T cell repertoires in COVID-19. Profiling relied on immunoSEQ multiplex PCR, and the TCRdb table lists in-frame clones only, not all of them. The sample has 150,000 or so clones; 87% are singletons. Specimen: PBMCs or T cells enriched from blood (not recorded which). The receptors shown here come from a woman between 40 and 55 years old who had been exposed to COVID-19.

This clone was recorded once. This sequence joins TRBV20-1 and TRBJ1-3; D call uncertain. The CDR3 totals 13 residues. Germline values: CDR1 DFQATT, CDR2 SNEGSKA (reference sequence). With 3 bases removed from V and 0 bases from J, the gap between germline ends came to 6 bases. This chain's CDR3 is CSASAVSGNTIYF. DNA for the CDR3: TGCAGTGCTAGTGCTGTCTCTGGAAACACCATATATTTT.

The chain joins TRBV14 to TRBJ1-2; 9 nucleotides align to TRBD1. V lost 3 bases to trimming and J lost 6 bases; unmatched junction nucleotides: 2. The CDR3 consists of 13 residues. Germline-derived CDR1 and CDR2 are SGHDN and FVKESK. The CDR3 region is CASSQDRGHGYTF. The CDR3 DNA reads TGTGCCAGCAGCCAGGACAGGGGCCATGGCTACACCTTC.

The rearrangement uses TRBV19 and TRBJ1-1; no firm D call. Trimming took 3 bases from V and 4 from J, leaving 12 bases between them. Germline V gives CDR1 LNHDA, CDR2 SQIVND (reference sequence). This CDR3 is built from 14 residues. Written as DNA, the CDR3 is TGTGCCAGTAGTATGGTCCCTTCCAGCACTGAAGCTTTCTTT. Its protein is CASSMVPSSTEAFF.

The chain links TRBV27 to TRBJ2-3, with 10 bases identical to TRBD2. This CDR3 comprises 15 residues. Per germline, CDR1 MNHEY and CDR2 SMNVEV (reference sequence). After removal of 4 bases from V and 3 bases from J, the junction contained 4 bases not matched to a gene. The CDR3: CASSSTTSGTDTQYF. The CDR3 nucleotides are TGTGCCAGCAGTTCTACGACTAGCGGGACAGATACGCAGTATTTT.

The chain couples TRBV10-1 to TRBJ2-3; possibly TRBD2 for D (5 bases). The germline CDR1 and CDR2 sequences are WNHNN and SYGVQD (reference sequence). The CDR3 covers 14 residues. V was cut by 4 bases and J by 4 bases, with 12 bases left in between. The CDR3 sequence is CASSVGMEADTQYF. The CDR3 nucleotides are TGCGCCAGCAGTGTGGGAATGGAGGCAGATACGCAGTATTTT.

The V call is TRBV28, the J call TRBJ2-2; 8 bases are shared with TRBD1. Trimming removed 4 bases from V and 4 bases from J; junction bases left unmatched: 2. The CDR3 is made up of 14 amino acids. In germline, CDR1 is MDHEN, CDR2 SYDVKM. CDR3 loop: CASSSGGGTGELFF. For the CDR3, the DNA is TGTGCCAGCAGTTCAGGGGGCGGCACCGGGGAGCTGTTTTTT.

The chain recombines TRBV10-1 with TRBJ2-3, with TRBD2 as a possible D gene (5 bases). Germline lookup yields CDR1 WNHNN and CDR2 SYGVQD (reference sequence). This CDR3 spans 15 amino acids. Trimming took off 2 bases at V and 2 bases at J, with 11 bases between the two ends. This CDR3 is CASSEAGPPTDTQYF. As DNA, the CDR3 is TGCGCCAGCAGTGAGGCGGGCCCTCCCACAGATACGCAGTATTTT.

CDR3 sequence reads: CASSRGQGGSPLHF. CDR3 in DNA: TGTGCCAGCAGCCGCGGACAGGGCGGATCACCCCTCCACTTT. The chain combines TRBV14 with TRBJ1-6; TRBD1 matches 8 bases. The germline V gene encodes CDR1 SGHDN and CDR2 FVKESK. With 4 bases clipped from V and 10 bases from J, the junction kept 6 bases outside the gene matches. CDR3 length equals 14 residues.

The rearrangement joins TRBV2 to TRBJ1-1, with D hard to call. CDR3 size: 14 residues. Trimming removed 6 bases from V and 0 bases from J, with 11 bases in between. Germline lookup yields CDR1 SNHLY and CDR2 FYNNEI. CDR3 DNA sequence: TGTGCCAGCAGGGAGGGAAAATTGAACACTGAAGCTTTCTTT. Protein sequence: CASREGKLNTEAFF. The full variable domain, its missing parts supplied by reference TRBV2 and TRBJ1-1, is EPEVTQTPSHQVTQMGQEVILRCVPISNHLYFYWYRQILGQKVEFLVSFYNNEISEKSEIFDDQFSVERPDGSNFTLKIRSTKLEDSAMYFCASREGKLNTEAFFGQGTRLTVV.

The rearrangement uses TRBV4-3 and TRBJ2-2, with 9 positions matching TRBD1. This CDR3 has 16 residues. CDR1 and CDR2 (germline): LGHNA, YSLEER. Trimming cost V 4 bases and J 2 bases; bases outside gene matches: 5. The DNA of the CDR3 is TGCGCCAGCAGCCGGAAGACAGGGGGTAACACCGGGGAGCTGTTTTTT. This codes for CASSRKTGGNTGELFF.

V usage is TRBV12-5 and J usage is TRBJ2-5, with 11 bases fitting TRBD2. Germline CDR1 reads LGHNT; CDR2 reads FRNRAP. The CDR3 contains 17 residues. V shed 6 bases and J 4 bases; nucleotides not matched to a gene: 13. Written as DNA, the CDR3 is TGTGCTAGTGGCCCGGAACTAGCGGGAGAGGGGAGAGAGACCCAGTACTTC. It codes for CASGPELAGEGRETQYF. Full variable domain (remainder filled in from reference TRBV12-5 and TRBJ2-5): DARVTQTPRHKVTEMGQEVTMRCQPILGHNTVFWYRQTMMQGLELLAYFRNRAPLDDSGMPKDRFSAEMPDATLATLKIQPSEPRDSAVYFCASGPELAGEGRETQYFGPGTRLLVL.

The gene calls are TRBV21-1 and TRBJ1-2; TRBD1 reflects the table's D call only, with no check against the DNA. TRBV21-1 is a known pseudogene. This CDR3 comprises 16 residues. The CDR3 DNA follows: TGTGCCAGCAGCTATTTGGACAGGGAAGAATTTTGTGGCTACACCTTC. The encoded protein is CASSYLDREEFCGYTF.

The count of this clone is one. In nucleotides, the CDR3 is TGCGCCAGCAGCCCGGGACTAGCGGGGCACGTAGATACGCAGTATTTT. Translation: CASSPGLAGHVDTQYF. J is TRBJ2-3 and V is TRBV5-1; 13 nucleotides match TRBD2. Germline-derived CDR1 and CDR2 are SGHRS and YFSETQ. This CDR3 is built from 16 residues. V dropped 4 bases and J dropped 5; count of bases not matched to a gene: 7. Supplemented by reference TRBV5-1 and TRBJ2-3, the full variable domain reads KAGVTQTPRYLIKTRGQQVTLSCSPISGHRSVSWYQQTPGQGLQFLFEYFSETQRNKGNFPGRFSGRQFSNSRSEMNVSTLELGDSALYLCASSPGLAGHVDTQYFGPGTRLTVL.

The chain carries TRBV21-1 and TRBJ1-3; the table gives TRBD1 as D, unverified against the DNA. TRBV21-1 is a recognized pseudogene. The CDR3 runs 16 residues. The CDR3 sequence is CASSKSSGRVGNTIYF. The DNA of the CDR3 is TGTGCCAGCAGCAAAAGTTCAGGCCGCGTAGGAAACACCATATATTTT.

This chain connects TRBV10-3 to TRBJ2-7, with 7 bases that match TRBD1. The CDR3 length is 14 residues. V lost 4 bases to trimming and J lost 1 base; unmatched junction nucleotides: 4. Germline CDR1 is ENHRY and CDR2 is SYGVKD. The CDR3 nucleotides read TGTGCCATCAGTGTGGGACAGTTGTCCTACGAGCAGTACTTC. This sequence encodes CAISVGQLSYEQYF.

As regards this clone: Germline and junction disagree at one end, which may indicate a read error. The chain joins TRBV7-6 to TRBJ2-7, with 12 bases lining up with TRBD2. Germline V lookup: CDR1 SGHVS, CDR2 FNYEAQ. This CDR3 has 17 residues. CDR3 region: CASSLLLAGGISDEQYF. Written as DNA, the CDR3 is TGTGCCAGCAGCTTATTACTAGCGGGAGGTATCTCCGACGAGCAGTACTTC.

The chain has TRBV7-8 and TRBJ1-3; D gene ambiguous. V was pared by 3 bases and J by 0 bases, with 9 bases between. CDR1 is SGHVS, CDR2 FQNEAQ, per germline. This CDR3 is 15 amino acids long. The CDR3 loop is CASSFPDSSGNTIYF. The CDR3 DNA follows: TGTGCCAGCAGCTTCCCAGATTCCTCTGGAAACACCATATATTTT.

The J gene is TRBJ1-2, the V gene TRBV27; D is perhaps TRBD1 (5 bases). The V gene lost 6 bases and the J gene lost 8 bases, with 16 bases spanning the gap. In germline, CDR1 is MNHEY, CDR2 SMNVEV (reference sequence). The CDR3 sequence is 13 residues long. The CDR3 DNA is TGTGCCAGCAGAATAAACGCAGGGAACGGCTACACCTTC. This sequence encodes CASRINAGNGYTF.

The chain carries TRBV24-1 and TRBJ2-1; no definite D call. V lost 6 bases, J lost 8 bases, and 7 bases lay in between. The CDR3 spans 11 residues. Germline V gives CDR1 KGHDR, CDR2 SFDVKD. The CDR3 DNA is TGTGCCACCAGTTCAGGATATGAGCAGTTCTTC. Its translation: CATSSGYEQFF.

The genes are TRBV7-9 and TRBJ1-6; D gene unclear. This CDR3 spans 16 amino acids. Trimming stripped 5 bases from V and 7 bases from J, with 18 bases between. Germline V gives CDR1 SEHNR, CDR2 FQNEAQ (reference sequence). The CDR3 reads CASSPGPMRANSPLHF. The CDR3 DNA follows: TGTGCCAGCAGCCCCGGGCCCATGAGGGCCAATTCACCCCTCCACTTT.

The J gene is TRBJ2-5, the V gene TRBV3-1 (or the pseudogene TRBV3-2); D unresolved. This CDR3 is 13 amino acids long. V was shortened by 1 base and J by 2 bases, with 5 bases between the two germline ends. CDR1 and CDR2 (germline): LGHDT, YNNKEL (reference sequence). The CDR3 nucleotides are TGTGCCAGCAGCCAAGCTCGGCAAGAGACCCAGTACTTC. Protein product: CASSQARQETQYF.

Here the CDR3 reads CASSIAGGPSEQFF. As DNA, the CDR3 is TGTGCCAGCAGCATAGCGGGGGGCCCTAGTGAGCAGTTCTTC. The V and J genes are TRBV11-2 and TRBJ2-1; 10 bases align to TRBD2. Looked up from germline, CDR1 is SGHAT and CDR2 is FQNNGV. Trimming took 5 bases from V and 9 from J; bases not matched to a gene: 7. This CDR3 is 14 amino acids long.

This chain links TRBV3-1 (or the pseudogene TRBV3-2) with TRBJ1-5; maybe TRBD1 (5 bases). The germline V and J ends were trimmed by 4 bases and 5 bases, with 9 bases remaining between them. The CDR3 loop spans 13 amino acids. CDR1 and CDR2 (germline): LGHDT, YNNKEL (reference sequence). The CDR3 protein is CASSPTQDQPQHF. CDR3 coding DNA: TGTGCCAGCAGCCCGACACAGGATCAGCCCCAGCATTTT.

The DNA for the CDR3 is TGTGCCAGCAGCGTAGACGGACTCCAGGGCTACACCTTC. This sequence encodes CASSVDGLQGYTF. This chain joins TRBV9 and TRBJ1-2; no definite D call. CDR3 length: 13 amino acids. CDR1 and CDR2 from the germline V gene are SGDLS and YYNGEE. The V end lost 0 bases, the J end lost 8 bases, and 11 bases lay between the germline ends. The full variable domain, rest sourced from reference TRBV9 and TRBJ1-2, is DSGVTQTPKHLITATGQRVTLRCSPRSGDLSVYWYQQSLDQGLQFLIQYYNGEERAKGNILERFSAQQFPDLHSELNLSSLELGDSALYFCASSVDGLQGYTFGSGTRLTVV.

The chain recombines TRBV9 with TRBJ2-7, with D maybe TRBD1 (6 bases). The CDR3 is made up of 12 amino acids. The V gene's germline CDR1 is SGDLS and CDR2 YYNGEE. V was trimmed by 4 bases and J by 6 bases, leaving 11 bases between them. CDR3 sequence (DNA): TGTGCCAGCAGCCTACAGGGTGGCGAGCAGTACTTC. Translated: CASSLQGGEQYF.

This clone was seen only a few times. The J gene is TRBJ1-1, the V gene TRBV5-1; a possible D gene is TRBD1 (6 bases). Germline CDR1 SGHRS, CDR2 YFSETQ. The CDR3 runs 16 residues. Trimming shortened V by 0 bases and J by 1 base, and 13 bases separated the two germline ends. CDR3: CASSLGDGGANTEAFF. The CDR3 region has the DNA TGCGCCAGCAGCTTGGGCGATGGGGGCGCGAACACTGAAGCTTTCTTT.

The chain couples TRBV7-9 to TRBJ2-7, with 7 bases that match TRBD1. Unmatched junction bases numbered 12, after V lost 4 bases and J lost 6 bases. There are 15 residues in the CDR3. Germline CDR1 and CDR2: SEHNR and FQNEAQ (reference sequence). CDR3 amino acids: CASSSRAQSGGEQYF. The CDR3 DNA follows: TGTGCCAGCAGCTCCCGGGCCCAGTCAGGGGGCGAGCAGTACTTC. Full variable domain (rest looked up from reference TRBV7-9 and TRBJ2-7): DTGVSQNPRHKITKRGQNVTFRCDPISEHNRLYWYRQTLGQGPEFLTYFQNEAQLEKSRLLSDRFSAERPKGSFSTLEIQRTEQGDSAMYLCASSSRAQSGGEQYFGPGTRLTVT.